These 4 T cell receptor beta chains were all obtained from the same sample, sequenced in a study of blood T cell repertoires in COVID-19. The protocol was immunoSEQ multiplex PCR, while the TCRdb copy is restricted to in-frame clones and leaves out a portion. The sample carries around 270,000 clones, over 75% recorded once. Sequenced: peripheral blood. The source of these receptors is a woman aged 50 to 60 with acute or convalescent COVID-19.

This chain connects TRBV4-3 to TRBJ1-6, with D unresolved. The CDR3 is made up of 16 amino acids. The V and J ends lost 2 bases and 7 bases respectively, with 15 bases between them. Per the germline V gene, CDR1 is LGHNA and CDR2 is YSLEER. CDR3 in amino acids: CASSQSVPPGNSPLHF. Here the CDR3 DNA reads TGCGCCAGCAGCCAATCAGTACCCCCGGGGAATTCACCCCTCCACTTT.

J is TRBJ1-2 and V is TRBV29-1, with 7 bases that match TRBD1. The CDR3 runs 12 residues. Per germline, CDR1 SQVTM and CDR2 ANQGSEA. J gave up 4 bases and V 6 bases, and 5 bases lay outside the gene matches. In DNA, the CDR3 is TGCAGCGTCCGGGACAGCCTCTATGGCTACACCTTC. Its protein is CSVRDSLYGYTF.

Here the CDR3 reads CASSTDNFYSGDGYTF. In nucleotides, the CDR3 is TGTGCCAGTAGTACGGACAATTTCTATAGCGGCGATGGCTACACCTTC. The genes are TRBV19 and TRBJ1-2; D possibly corresponds to TRBD1 (5 bases). There are 16 residues in the CDR3. V shed 4 bases and J shed 6 bases, with 21 bases lying between them. In germline, CDR1 is LNHDA, CDR2 SQIVND (reference sequence).

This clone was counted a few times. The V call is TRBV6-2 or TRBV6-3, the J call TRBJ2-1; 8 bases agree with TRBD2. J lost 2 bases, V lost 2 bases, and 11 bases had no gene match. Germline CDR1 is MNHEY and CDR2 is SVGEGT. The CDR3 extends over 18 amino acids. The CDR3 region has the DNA TGTGCCAGCAGTTACCCCCTAGGGCGGGAGGCTACCTACAATGAGCAGTTCTTC. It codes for CASSYPLGREATYNEQFF.